This T cell receptor (beta chain) was captured by sequencing in a study of metastatic and nonmetastatic thyroid tumors. Thyroid surgery had not been preceded by any treatment in any patient. Only a few counts were recorded for this clone. MiXCR was used by TCRdb to re-call the PCR reads. The sample records 64,000 or so clones, around 15% being singletons. Sequenced input: blood. The receptor comes from a male donor with papillary thyroid cancer or a benign thyroid nodule (not recorded which). Some clones in this sample may be carry-over from other donors' samples.

CDR3 sequence reads: CASSLGQGSNEQFF. The CDR3 DNA follows: TGTGCCAGCAGCTTAGGTCAGGGGTCCAATGAGCAGTTCTTC. The chain combines TRBV7-9 with TRBJ2-1; tentative D call: TRBD1 (6 bases). The CDR3 extends over 14 amino acids. Germline V gene lookup returns CDR1 SEHNR and CDR2 FQNEAQ (reference sequence). V was pared by 1 base and J by 6 bases, with 10 bases between.